These T cell receptor beta chains were read from a single sample in a study of blood T cell repertoires in COVID-19. TCRdb's table, derived via immunoSEQ multiplex PCR, lists solely in-frame clones and lacks some. The sample has 200,000 to 250,000 clones, about 80% seen once. The sequencing input was peripheral blood. Receptors were obtained from a woman aged 30 to 39 who had recovered from COVID-19. The CDR3 runs from the conserved cysteine through the conserved F or W. Each record gives: J gene, V gene, clone size, D gene, CDR3 DNA, CDR3 protein. D genes are given only for firm matches. Clone size is given for some rows only: seen once, a few or many times, or a class if the clone is expanded.

J gene: TRBJ2-1; V gene: TRBV7-9; clone size: NA; D gene: NA; CDR3 DNA: TGTGCCAGCAGCTTAGATGGGGCTAGCTCCTACAATGAGCAGTTCTTC; CDR3 protein: CASSLDGASSYNEQFF
J gene: TRBJ2-3; V gene: TRBV14; clone size: NA; D gene: TRBD2; CDR3 DNA: TGTGCCAGCAGCCAAGTGGCGGGAGCTCAAAATACGCAGTATTTT; CDR3 protein: CASSQVAGAQNTQYF
J gene: TRBJ1-1; V gene: TRBV5-1; clone size: once; D gene: NA; CDR3 DNA: TGCGCCAGCAGCTGGGGCCTGGGTGTACAACTGAACACTGAAGCTTTCTTT; CDR3 protein: CASSWGLGVQLNTEAFF
J gene: TRBJ1-2; V gene: TRBV30; clone size: NA; D gene: TRBD1; CDR3 DNA: TGTGCCTGGAGTGCCGGGACAGGGGTCTATGGCTACACCTTC; CDR3 protein: CAWSAGTGVYGYTF
J gene: TRBJ1-1; V gene: TRBV11-3; clone size: NA; D gene: NA; CDR3 DNA: TGTGCCAGCAGCTTCGGGTCGGACACTGAAGCTTTCTTT; CDR3 protein: CASSFGSDTEAFF
J gene: TRBJ2-1; V gene: TRBV14; clone size: NA; D gene: TRBD2; CDR3 DNA: TGTGCCAGCAGCCGAGGACTAGCGGGAGGGTCTTCTCCGGTCTTC; CDR3 protein: CASSRGLAGGSSPVF
J gene: TRBJ1-2; V gene: TRBV27; clone size: once; D gene: NA; CDR3 DNA: TGTGCCAGCAGTTTATCGCGTCACGAGGCAGGGACCTTC; CDR3 protein: CASSLSRHEAGTF
J gene: TRBJ2-7; V gene: TRBV19; clone size: NA; D gene: TRBD1; CDR3 DNA: TGTGCCAGTAGTTATATGGGGACAGGGGGTAACGAGCAGTACTTC; CDR3 protein: CASSYMGTGGNEQYF
J gene: TRBJ1-6; V gene: TRBV9; clone size: NA; D gene: TRBD1; CDR3 DNA: TGTGCCAGCAGCCCCCAGACAGGGGTTAATTCACCCCTCCACTTT; CDR3 protein: CASSPQTGVNSPLHF
J gene: TRBJ2-7; V gene: TRBV5-4; clone size: NA; D gene: TRBD2; CDR3 DNA: TGTGCCAGCAGCTTGAAAATGGGGCTAGCGGGAGACGAGCAGTACTTC; CDR3 protein: CASSLKMGLAGDEQYF
J gene: TRBJ1-5; V gene: TRBV18; clone size: NA; D gene: NA; CDR3 DNA: TGTGCCAGCTCACCAGGGGGGTACTATAGCAATCAGCCCCAGCATTTT; CDR3 protein: CASSPGGYYSNQPQHF
J gene: TRBJ2-1; V gene: TRBV27; clone size: NA; D gene: TRBD2; CDR3 DNA: TGTGCCAGCAGTTTCACACTAGCGGGCGGGGTCGGCGGTGAGCAGTTCTTC; CDR3 protein: CASSFTLAGGVGGEQFF
J gene: TRBJ2-3; V gene: TRBV7-9; clone size: NA; D gene: TRBD2; CDR3 DNA: TGTGCCAGCAACATATGGGGCCTAGCGGGAGGGAGCACAGATACGCAGTATTTT; CDR3 protein: CASNIWGLAGGSTDTQYF
J gene: TRBJ2-2; V gene: TRBV9; clone size: NA; D gene: TRBD2; CDR3 DNA: TGTGCCAGCAGCGCGGGCGGGAGCACCGGGGAGCTGTTTTTT; CDR3 protein: CASSAGGSTGELFF
J gene: TRBJ1-1; V gene: TRBV5-1; clone size: NA; D gene: TRBD1; CDR3 DNA: TGCGCCAGCAGCATCGGGACAGGGGACACTGAAGCTTTCTTT; CDR3 protein: CASSIGTGDTEAFF
J gene: TRBJ2-7; V gene: TRBV10-3; clone size: NA; D gene: TRBD1; CDR3 DNA: TGTGCCATCAGTGAACGGGACAGGGGGCCCTACGAGCAGTACTTC; CDR3 protein: CAISERDRGPYEQYF
J gene: TRBJ2-3; V gene: TRBV5-8; clone size: NA; D gene: TRBD1; CDR3 DNA: TGTGCCAGCAGACGGCGGGACAGGGCCGATACGCAGTATTTT; CDR3 protein: CASRRRDRADTQYF
J gene: TRBJ2-1; V gene: TRBV11-2; clone size: NA; D gene: NA; CDR3 DNA: TGTGCCAGCAGCTTAGATCGCGGCGGTCGCTCCTACAATGAGCAGTTCTTC; CDR3 protein: CASSLDRGGRSYNEQFF
J gene: TRBJ2-7; V gene: TRBV19; clone size: NA; D gene: TRBD2; CDR3 DNA: TGTGCCAGTAGTACAACTAGCGGGAGATCCTACGAGCAGTACTTC; CDR3 protein: CASSTTSGRSYEQYF
J gene: TRBJ2-1; V gene: TRBV5-1; clone size: NA; D gene: TRBD1; CDR3 DNA: TGCGCCAGCAGCTTGGCTGACAGGGGTGAGCAGTTCTTC; CDR3 protein: CASSLADRGEQFF
J gene: TRBJ1-3; V gene: TRBV13; clone size: NA; D gene: NA; CDR3 DNA: TGTGCCAGCAGCTCGAATCCCGGGATCTCTGGAAACACCATATATTTT; CDR3 protein: CASSSNPGISGNTIYF
J gene: TRBJ2-3; V gene: TRBV5-1; clone size: NA; D gene: TRBD1; CDR3 DNA: TGCGCCAGCAGCCGTGGACGCCAACAGGGGCTTAGGACAGATACGCAGTATTTT; CDR3 protein: CASSRGRQQGLRTDTQYF
J gene: TRBJ2-7; V gene: TRBV29-1; clone size: NA; D gene: TRBD2; CDR3 DNA: TGCAGCGTTTCACTAGCGGGAGGGTACGAGCAGTACTTC; CDR3 protein: CSVSLAGGYEQYF
J gene: TRBJ1-2; V gene: TRBV5-1; clone size: NA; D gene: NA; CDR3 DNA: TGCGCCAGCAGCTTGGAAGGGGGGGTCTATGGCTACACCTTC; CDR3 protein: CASSLEGGVYGYTF
J gene: TRBJ2-3; V gene: TRBV7-9; clone size: few; D gene: TRBD2; CDR3 DNA: TGTGCCAGCAGCCCCGCCCTAGCGGGCACAGATACGCAGTATTTT; CDR3 protein: CASSPALAGTDTQYF
J gene: TRBJ2-2; V gene: TRBV14; clone size: NA; D gene: NA; CDR3 DNA: TGTGCCAGCAGACAGGGATTTGAGGAGCTGTTTTTT; CDR3 protein: CASRQGFEELFF
J gene: TRBJ1-1; V gene: TRBV9; clone size: NA; D gene: NA; CDR3 DNA: TGTGCCAGCAGCCCCGGGGGTCTTGAAGCTTTCTTT; CDR3 protein: CASSPGGLEAFF
J gene: TRBJ1-1; V gene: TRBV21-1; clone size: many; D gene: NA; CDR3 DNA: TGTGCCAGCAGCAAAGATTTGGACAGGGTGAACACTGAAGCTTTCTTT; CDR3 protein: CASSKDLDRVNTEAFF
J gene: TRBJ2-3; V gene: TRBV11-2; clone size: NA; D gene: NA; CDR3 DNA: TGTGCCAGCTCACTCTCCCCGAGCACAGATACGCAGTATTTT; CDR3 protein: CASSLSPSTDTQYF
J gene: TRBJ2-1; V gene: TRBV28; clone size: NA; D gene: NA; CDR3 DNA: TGTGCCAGCAGTTCGCCATCCCGTTTGGACTACCACAATGAGCAGTTCTTC; CDR3 protein: CASSSPSRLDYHNEQFF
J gene: TRBJ2-2; V gene: TRBV24-1; clone size: NA; D gene: NA; CDR3 DNA: TGTGCCACCAGTGATCAAAGAGGCTGGAACACCGGGGAGCTGTTTTTT; CDR3 protein: CATSDQRGWNTGELFF
J gene: TRBJ1-3; V gene: TRBV6-5; clone size: NA; D gene: NA; CDR3 DNA: TGTGCCAGCAGTTCGAGGGACTTATTCTCTGGAAACACCATATATTTT; CDR3 protein: CASSSRDLFSGNTIYF
J gene: TRBJ1-2; V gene: TRBV11-2; clone size: NA; D gene: NA; CDR3 DNA: TGTGCCAGCAGCAGCCCGGAAGTGGCAGGTCACACCTTC; CDR3 protein: CASSSPEVAGHTF